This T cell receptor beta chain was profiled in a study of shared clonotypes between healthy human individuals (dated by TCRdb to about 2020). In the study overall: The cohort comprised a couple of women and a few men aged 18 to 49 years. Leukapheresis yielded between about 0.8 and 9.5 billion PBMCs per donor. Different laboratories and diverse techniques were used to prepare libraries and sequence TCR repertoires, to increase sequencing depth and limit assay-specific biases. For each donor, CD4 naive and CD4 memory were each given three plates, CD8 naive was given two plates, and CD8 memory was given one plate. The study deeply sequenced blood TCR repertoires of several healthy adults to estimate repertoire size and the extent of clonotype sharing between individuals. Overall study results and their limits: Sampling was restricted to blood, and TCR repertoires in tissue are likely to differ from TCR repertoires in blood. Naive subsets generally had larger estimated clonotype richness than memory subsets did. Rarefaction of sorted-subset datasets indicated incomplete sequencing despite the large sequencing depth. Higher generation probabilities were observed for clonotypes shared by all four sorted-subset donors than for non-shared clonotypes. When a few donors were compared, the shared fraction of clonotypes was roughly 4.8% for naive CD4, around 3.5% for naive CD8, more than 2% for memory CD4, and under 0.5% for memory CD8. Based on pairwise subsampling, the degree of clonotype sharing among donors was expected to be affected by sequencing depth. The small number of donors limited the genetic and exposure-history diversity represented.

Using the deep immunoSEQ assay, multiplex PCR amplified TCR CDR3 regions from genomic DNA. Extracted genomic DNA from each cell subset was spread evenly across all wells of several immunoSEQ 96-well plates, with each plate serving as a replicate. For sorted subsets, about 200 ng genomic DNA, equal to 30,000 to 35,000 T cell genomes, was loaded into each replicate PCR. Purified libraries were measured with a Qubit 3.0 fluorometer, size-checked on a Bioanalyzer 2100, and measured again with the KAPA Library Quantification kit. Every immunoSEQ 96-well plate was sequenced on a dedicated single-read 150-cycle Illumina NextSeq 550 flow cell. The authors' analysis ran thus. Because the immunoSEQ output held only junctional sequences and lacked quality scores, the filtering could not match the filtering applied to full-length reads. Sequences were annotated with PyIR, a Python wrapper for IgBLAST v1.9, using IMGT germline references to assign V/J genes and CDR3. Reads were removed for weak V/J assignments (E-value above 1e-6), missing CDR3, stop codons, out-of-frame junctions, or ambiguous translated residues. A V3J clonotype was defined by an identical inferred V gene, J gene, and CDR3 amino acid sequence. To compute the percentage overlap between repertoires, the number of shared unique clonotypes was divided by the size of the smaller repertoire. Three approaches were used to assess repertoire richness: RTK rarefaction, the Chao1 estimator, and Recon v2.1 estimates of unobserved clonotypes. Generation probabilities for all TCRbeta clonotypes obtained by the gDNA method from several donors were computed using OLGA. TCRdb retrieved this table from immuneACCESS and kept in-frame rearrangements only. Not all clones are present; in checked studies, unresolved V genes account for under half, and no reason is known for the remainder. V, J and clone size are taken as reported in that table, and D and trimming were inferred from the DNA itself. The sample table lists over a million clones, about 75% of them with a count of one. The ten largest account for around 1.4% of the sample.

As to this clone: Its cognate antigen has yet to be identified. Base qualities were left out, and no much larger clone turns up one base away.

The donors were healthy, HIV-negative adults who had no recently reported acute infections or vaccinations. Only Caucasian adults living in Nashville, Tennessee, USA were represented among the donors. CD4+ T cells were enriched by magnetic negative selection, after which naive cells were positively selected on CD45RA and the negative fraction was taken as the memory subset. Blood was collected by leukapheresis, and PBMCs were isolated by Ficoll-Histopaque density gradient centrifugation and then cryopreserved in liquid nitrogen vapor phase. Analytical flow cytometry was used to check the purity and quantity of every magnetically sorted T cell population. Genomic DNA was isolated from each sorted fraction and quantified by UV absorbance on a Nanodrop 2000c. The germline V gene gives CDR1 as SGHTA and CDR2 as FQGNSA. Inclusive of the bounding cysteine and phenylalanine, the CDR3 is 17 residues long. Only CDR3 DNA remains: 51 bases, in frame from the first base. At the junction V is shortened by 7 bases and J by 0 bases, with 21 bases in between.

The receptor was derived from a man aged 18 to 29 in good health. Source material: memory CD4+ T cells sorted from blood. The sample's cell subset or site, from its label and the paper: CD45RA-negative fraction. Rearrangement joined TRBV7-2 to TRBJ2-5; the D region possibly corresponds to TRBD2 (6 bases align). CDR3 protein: CASTLRVAALYQETQYF. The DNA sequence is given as TGTGCCAGCACCCTGAGGGTAGCGGCCCTGTACCAAGAGACCCAGTACTTC.